This T cell receptor beta chain was captured by sequencing in a study of shared clonotypes between healthy human individuals. The CDR3 is 15 residues long. The ends were cut back, 2 bases at V and 3 bases at J, with 13 bases in the middle. Germline values: CDR1 SNHLY, CDR2 FYNNEI. Every unsorted PBMC PCR replicate was loaded with about 290 ng DNA, roughly 30,000 T cell genomes. TCRdb's table, derived via immunoSEQ multiplex PCR, lists solely in-frame clones and lacks some. The sample has 550,000 to 600,000 clones; around 78% are singletons. This rearrangement joins TRBV2 to TRBJ1-1; possibly TRBD1 for D (5 bases). This receptor was taken from a woman in her 40s in good health. Some clones in this sample may be carry-over from other donors' samples. Input material: PBMCs. The CDR3 loop reads CASSEYGVRDTEAFF. Written as DNA, the CDR3 is TGTGCCAGCAGTGAATATGGAGTCAGGGACACTGAAGCTTTCTTT.